These T cell receptor beta chains were read from a single sample in a study of cytomegalovirus exposure and HLA in healthy donors. Data came from immunoSEQ multiplex PCR; TCRdb stores just in-frame clones and leaves some out. The sample has around 150,000 clones, around 9% seen once. The sample comprised PBMCs. These receptors were taken from a woman aged 40 to 50 in good health and CMV-seropositive. Both conserved end residues are part of each CDR3. D genes are given only for firm matches. The listing skips clone size in some rows; elsewhere it reads once, few, many or a size class.

>TRBV27|TRBD1|few|TRBJ1-6
TGTGCCAGCAGTTTAGGGACAGGGTTTAATTCACCCCTCCACTTT
CASSLGTGFNSPLHF
>TRBV7-9|NA|few|TRBJ2-1
TGTGCCAGCAGCTTCCGGTCCTACAATGAGCAGTTCTTC
CASSFRSYNEQFF
>TRBV11-3|TRBD1|NA|TRBJ1-1
TGTGCCAGCAGCTTGAGGGGGCTGAACACTGAAGCTTTCTTT
CASSLRGLNTEAFF
>TRBV6-5|TRBD2|few|TRBJ2-1
TGTGCCAGCAGTTACGGGACTAGCGGGGGGAGGTATGAGCAGTTCTTC
CASSYGTSGGRYEQFF
>TRBV6-5|NA|NA|TRBJ1-1
TGTGCCAGCAGTTACGGGGAGCTGAACACTGAAGCTTTCTTT
CASSYGELNTEAFF
>TRBV4-3|NA|NA|TRBJ1-2
TGCGCCAGCAGCCAAGAGGCAGGGGACGGCTACACCTTC
CASSQEAGDGYTF
>TRBV9|TRBD1|NA|TRBJ1-3
TGTGCCAGCAGCGTAGGGACAGGGGCTTTCTCTGGAAACACCATATATTTT
CASSVGTGAFSGNTIYF
>TRBV18|NA|NA|TRBJ2-2
TGTGCCAGCTCTCCGGCAGGCTTTGGGGAGCTGTTTTTT
CASSPAGFGELFF
>TRBV19|TRBD1|NA|TRBJ2-2
TGTGCCAGCCGGGACAGGGGTTCTACCGGGGAGCTGTTTTTT
CASRDRGSTGELFF
>TRBV7-9|NA|few|TRBJ2-3
TGTGCCAGCAGCTTCGGGACAATTACAGATACGCAGTATTTT
CASSFGTITDTQYF
>TRBV5-4|NA|NA|TRBJ2-1
TGTGCCAGCAGCTTGGTAGGCCAGGGTGACAATGAGCAGTTCTTC
CASSLVGQGDNEQFF
>TRBV14|NA|few|TRBJ1-1
TGTGCCAGCAGCCAAGAGGGGGGACTTCTGGGCGTTTTCTTT
CASSQEGGLLGVFF
>TRBV2|TRBD1|few|TRBJ2-7
TGTGCCAGCAGTGGGGGGACAGGGCCGTACGAGCAGTACTTC
CASSGGTGPYEQYF
>TRBV5-6|TRBD1|NA|TRBJ2-3
TGTGCCAGCAGCTTGGTGGGGACAGGGCTTGATACGCAGTATTTT
CASSLVGTGLDTQYF
>TRBV4-1|NA|NA|TRBJ1-6
TGCGCCAGCAGCCAAGAAAGGACAGTTAATAATTCACCCCTCCACTTT
CASSQERTVNNSPLHF
>TRBV2|NA|NA|TRBJ2-5
TGTGCCAGCAGTGTACGGGTAACACAAGAGACCCAGTACTTC
CASSVRVTQETQYF
>TRBV27|TRBD1|NA|TRBJ1-2
TGTGCCAGCAGTATCGGACAGGGGTATGGCTACACCTTC
CASSIGQGYGYTF